This TCR beta chain appears in the sequencing data of a study of blood T cell repertoires in COVID-19. Study summary: In each case, the material was cDNA or gDNA derived from T cells, B-cell-depleted T cells, or PBMCs.

Source study methods: For nucleated cells, counts were estimated from reference gene primer amplification. Assay: immunoSEQ multiplex PCR; the TCRdb copy retains only in-frame clones and omits some. V, J and clone size are taken as reported in that table, and D and trimming were inferred from the DNA itself. The data show 250,000 to 300,000 clones, nearly 90% seen once. This CDR3 has 13 amino acids. V lost 3 bases to trimming and J lost 0 bases, with 3 bases between them. The germline CDR1 and CDR2 sequences are MNHNS and SASEGT. This sequence originates from a woman aged 55-69 years with COVID-19, enrolled during active disease. Sequencing was performed on peripheral blood. This chain uses TRBV6-1 with TRBJ1-5, with D hard to call. CDR3 nucleotides: TGTGCCAGCAGTGACCATAGCAATCAGCCCCAGCATTTT. Translating gives CASSDHSNQPQHF.